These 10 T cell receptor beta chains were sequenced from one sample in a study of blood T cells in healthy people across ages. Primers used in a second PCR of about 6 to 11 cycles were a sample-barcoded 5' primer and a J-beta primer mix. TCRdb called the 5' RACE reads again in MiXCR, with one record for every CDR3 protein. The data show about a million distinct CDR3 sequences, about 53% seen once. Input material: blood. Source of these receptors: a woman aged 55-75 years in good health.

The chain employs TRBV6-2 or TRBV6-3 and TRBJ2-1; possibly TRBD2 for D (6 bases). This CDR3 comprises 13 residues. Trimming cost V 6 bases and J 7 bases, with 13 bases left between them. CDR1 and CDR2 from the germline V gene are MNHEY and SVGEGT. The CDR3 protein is CASSPPTRNEQFF. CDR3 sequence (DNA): TGTGCCAGCAGCCCCCCGACTAGGAATGAGCAGTTCTTC.

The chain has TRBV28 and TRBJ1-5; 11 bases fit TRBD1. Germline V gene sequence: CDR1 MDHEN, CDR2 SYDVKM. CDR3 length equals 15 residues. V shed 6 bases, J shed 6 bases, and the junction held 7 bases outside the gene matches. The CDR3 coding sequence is TGTGCCAGCAGCCGGGACAGGGGGGTAGGTCAGCCCCAGCATTTT. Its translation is CASSRDRGVGQPQHF.

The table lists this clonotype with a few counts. The CDR3 DNA reads TGCAGCGTTGGATTCGGGGATGGCTACACCTTC. This gives the protein CSVGFGDGYTF. This chain joins TRBV29-1 and TRBJ1-2; the D is unclear. The CDR3 runs 11 residues. The V end lost 4 bases, the J end lost 6 bases, and 9 bases lay between the germline ends. Germline V CDR1 and CDR2: SQVTM, ANQGSEA.

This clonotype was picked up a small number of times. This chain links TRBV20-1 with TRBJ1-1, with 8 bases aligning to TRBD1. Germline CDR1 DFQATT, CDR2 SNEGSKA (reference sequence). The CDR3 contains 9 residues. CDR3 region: CRTGGEAFF. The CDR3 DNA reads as TGCAGAACAGGGGGGGAAGCTTTCTTT.

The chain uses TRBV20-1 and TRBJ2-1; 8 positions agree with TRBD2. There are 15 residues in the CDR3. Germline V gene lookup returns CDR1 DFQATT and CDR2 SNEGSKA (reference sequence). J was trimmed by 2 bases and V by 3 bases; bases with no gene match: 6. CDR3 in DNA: TGCAGTGCTAGCTATACTAGCGGAACCTACAATGAGCAGTTCTTC. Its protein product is CSASYTSGTYNEQFF.

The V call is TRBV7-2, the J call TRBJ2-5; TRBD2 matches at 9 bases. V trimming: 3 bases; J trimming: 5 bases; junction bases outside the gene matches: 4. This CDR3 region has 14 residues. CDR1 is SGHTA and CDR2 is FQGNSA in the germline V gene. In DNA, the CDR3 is TGTGCCAGCAGCTTCGCGGGAGGGTTGGAGACCCAGTACTTC. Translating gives CASSFAGGLETQYF.

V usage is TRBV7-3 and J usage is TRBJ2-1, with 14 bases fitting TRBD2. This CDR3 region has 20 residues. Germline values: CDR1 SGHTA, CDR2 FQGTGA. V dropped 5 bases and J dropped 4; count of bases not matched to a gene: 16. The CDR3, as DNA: TGTGCCAGCAGCGGGAACGCACCGGGACTAGCGGGAGTGATATACAATGAGCAGTTCTTC. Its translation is CASSGNAPGLAGVIYNEQFF.

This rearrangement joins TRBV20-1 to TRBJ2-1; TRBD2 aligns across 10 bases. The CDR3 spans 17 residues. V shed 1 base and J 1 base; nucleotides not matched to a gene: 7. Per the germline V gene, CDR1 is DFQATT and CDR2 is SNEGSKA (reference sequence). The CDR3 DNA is TGCAGTGCTAGAGGGGCTCTAGCGGGAGTGTCCTACAATGAGCAGTTCTTC. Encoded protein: CSARGALAGVSYNEQFF.

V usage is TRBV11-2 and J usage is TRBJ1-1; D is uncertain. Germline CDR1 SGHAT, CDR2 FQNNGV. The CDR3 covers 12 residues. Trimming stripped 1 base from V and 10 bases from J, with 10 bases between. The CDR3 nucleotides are TGTGCCAGCAGCTTAGTTACCCGACGAGCTTTCTTT. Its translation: CASSLVTRRAFF.

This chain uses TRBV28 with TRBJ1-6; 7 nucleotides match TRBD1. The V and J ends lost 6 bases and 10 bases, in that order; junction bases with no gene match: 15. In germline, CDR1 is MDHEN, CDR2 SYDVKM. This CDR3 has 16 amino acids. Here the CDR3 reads CASRTRDSEYSSPLHF. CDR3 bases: TGTGCCAGCAGAACCCGGGACAGCGAGTATAGCTCACCCCTCCACTTT.